This record covers a single T cell receptor beta chain. Preparation of the TCRbeta library involved a method that used unique molecular identifiers. From the PCR reads, TCRdb called clonotypes with MiXCR, one entry per CDR3 protein. The sample records some 490,000 distinct CDR3 sequences, around 13% being singletons. CDR3 size: 17 residues. CDR1 is KGHSH, CDR2 LQKENI, per germline. Trimming cost V 3 bases and J 1 base, with 19 bases left between them. The data originate from a study of T-cell reconstitution after alpha-beta-depleted transplantation in children. V usage is TRBV18 and J usage is TRBJ2-7; D is possibly TRBD2 (6 bases). The receptor comes from a human donor who donated a stem cell graft to a child with combined immunodeficiency. This material consisted of PBMCs from the stem cell graft donor, taken from the stem cell graft. The CDR3 sequence: CASSPGDVRGNSYEQYF. CDR3 DNA sequence: TGTGCCAGCTCACCGGGGGACGTCCGCGGGAATTCCTACGAGCAGTACTTC.